This T cell receptor beta chain is from a study of CD8 T cells in Susac syndrome. An amount of RNA that ranged from roughly 0.5 to 1 ug was reverse transcribed with random hexamers. One entry per CDR3 protein, called by TCRdb with MiXCR from the immunoSEQ multiplex PCR reads. Here the sample spans about 290,000 distinct CDR3 sequences, approximately 85% being singletons. CDR1 and CDR2 (germline): PRHDT, FYEKMQ (reference sequence). This CDR3 contains 16 residues. Germline trimming cut 8 bases from V and 4 bases from J; bases unmatched to any gene: 11. CD8+ and CD4+ T cells from blood underwent TCR beta sequencing, which was carried out in a high-throughput format.

Sequencing was carried out using CD8+ T cells from PBMCs. The rearrangement joins TRBV13 to TRBJ2-1; 10 bases agree with TRBD1. This clonotype was sampled from a human donor with multiple sclerosis. In DNA, the CDR3 is TGTGCCAGCCACCGGGACAGGGGCCAGGGTTACAATGAGCAGTTCTTC. Residues: CASHRDRGQGYNEQFF.